Described below is a single T cell receptor beta chain sequence and its context. Its antigen is unknown. This record belongs to a study of identical twins. Using its own MiXCR run on the 5' RACE reads, TCRdb lists one record per CDR3 protein. The sample has hundreds of thousands of distinct CDR3 sequences; more than 20% are singletons. The germline V gene has CDR1 MNHEY and CDR2 SMNVEV (reference sequence). This CDR3 region has 15 residues. V gave up 8 bases and J gave up 7 bases, with 21 bases separating them. Notes on the study in general: For cord blood, abundant beta clonotypes had fewer insertions, unlike memory repertoires, which showed none.

The data also belong to a second study, concerning T cells expressing NK-cell markers. From that study: Uncertainty persisted over the HCMV specificity of expanded NKG2C+ T cell clones.

The V call is TRBV27, the J call TRBJ2-1; D is unresolved. Source material: CD4+ T cells sorted from blood. This receptor was obtained from a woman aged 18-29 years in good health. The DNA for the CDR3 is TGTGCCAGCCGCCCGGACCGGAGCTTCGGGAATGAGCAGTTCTTC. Translation: CASRPDRSFGNEQFF.